This entry concerns a single T cell receptor (beta chain). The antigen remains undetermined. The germline gives CDR1 MNHEY, CDR2 SVGAGI. Trimming stripped 0 bases from V and 0 bases from J, with 9 bases between. The CDR3 is 15 amino acids. This sample was taken from a study of cytomegalovirus exposure and HLA in healthy donors. General study results and limits: What a later analysis showed was that several of the most significant clusters appeared linked to common viral pathogens. Later findings reportedly placed an Asian-associated ancestry cluster below the approximately 650-donor mean for N-insertions. Some segments of the V type, notably TRBV6-2 and TRBV6-3, were excluded as indistinguishable.

PCR involved 60 Vbeta and 13 Jbeta primers. Method: immunoSEQ multiplex PCR; TCRdb's copy keeps in-frame clones and lacks some. This repertoire shows 110,000 to 150,000 clones, 77% found once; its top ten account for 3% to 4.5%. Sequencing input: PBMCs. This receptor was obtained from a male donor in good health and CMV-seronegative. The chain couples TRBV6-5 to TRBJ2-7, with D perhaps TRBD1 (6 bases). The DNA for the CDR3 is TGTGCCAGCAGTTACTCCAGGACAGCCTCCTACGAGCAGTACTTC. Translation: CASSYSRTASYEQYF.